The rows below give T cell receptor beta chains drawn from one sample of a study of Graves' ophthalmopathy and Graves' hyperthyroidism. MiXCR, run by TCRdb on the multiplex PCR reads, gives a single entry per CDR3 protein. The repertoire has over a million distinct CDR3 sequences, less than 45% of them found once; the top ten carry 11%. Sequencing input: peripheral blood or thyroid tissue (not recorded which). Receptors originate from an adult man with Graves' hyperthyroidism. Both conserved end residues are part of each CDR3. A D gene is named only where the DNA matches it firmly. A clone size is listed for some rows: how often the clone was seen (once, few, many), or a class if it is expanded.

D: NA; size: many; J: TRBJ1-3; V: TRBV7-2; CDR3: CASSLSAASGNTIYF; DNA: TGTGCCAGCAGCTTATCCGCCGCCTCTGGAAACACCATATATTTT
D: NA; size: NA; J: TRBJ2-3; V: TRBV12-3/TRBV12-4; CDR3: CASANTRTDTQYF; DNA: TGTGCCTCCGCCAACACCCGCACAGATACGCAGTATTTT
D: TRBD2; size: NA; J: TRBJ2-7; V: TRBV4-1; CDR3: CASSPRLAGVAEYF; DNA: TGTGCCAGCAGCCCGCGACTAGCGGGGGTAGCTGAGTACTTC
D: NA; size: many; J: TRBJ2-2; V: TRBV10-3; CDR3: CAISESEGGANTGELFF; DNA: TGTGCCATCAGTGAGAGTGAGGGGGGTGCGAACACCGGGGAGCTGTTTTTT
D: TRBD2; size: NA; J: TRBJ2-5; V: TRBV25-1; CDR3: CASSEFPGGLETQYF; DNA: TGTGCCAGCAGTGAATTCCCGGGGGGGTTGGAGACCCAGTACTTC
D: TRBD2; size: NA; J: TRBJ2-2; V: TRBV12-3/TRBV12-4; CDR3: CASSLGLAGGPATGELFF; DNA: TGTGCCAGCAGTTTAGGGCTAGCGGGAGGGCCGGCGACCGGGGAGCTGTTTTTT
D: TRBD2; size: few; J: TRBJ2-2; V: TRBV20-1; CDR3: CSARDRTRNTGELFF; DNA: TGCAGTGCTAGAGACAGGACTAGGAACACCGGGGAGCTGTTTTTT
D: NA; size: few; J: TRBJ1-6; V: TRBV20-1; CDR3: CSARDPVPPTRAGSPLHF; DNA: TGCAGTGCTAGAGACCCGGTTCCTCCTACCCGAGCAGGTTCACCCCTCCACTTT
D: TRBD2; size: NA; J: TRBJ2-7; V: TRBV14; CDR3: CASSQDVGLAGLHEQYF; DNA: TGTGCCAGCAGCCAAGATGTAGGACTAGCGGGATTGCACGAGCAGTACTTC
D: TRBD1; size: NA; J: TRBJ1-3; V: TRBV7-8; CDR3: CASSPWIAGGRSGNTIYF; DNA: TGCGCCAGCAGCCCGTGGATCGCAGGGGGCAGAAGTGGTAACACCATATATTTT
D: NA; size: few; J: TRBJ1-2; V: TRBV7-9; CDR3: CASSMTDPYGYTF; DNA: TGTGCCAGCAGCATGACAGACCCGTATGGCTACACCTTC
D: NA; size: NA; J: TRBJ1-2; V: TRBV29-1; CDR3: CSVKGLDGYTF; DNA: TGCAGCGTTAAGGGTCTGGATGGCTACACCTTC
D: NA; size: few; J: TRBJ1-1; V: TRBV6-9; CDR3: CASSYMGPQNTEAFF; DNA: TGTGCCAGCAGTTATATGGGACCGCAGAACACTGAAGCTTTCTTT
D: NA; size: NA; J: TRBJ2-2; V: TRBV6-4; CDR3: CASSDSENTGELFF; DNA: TGTGCCAGCAGTGACAGCGAGAACACCGGGGAGCTGTTTTTT
D: TRBD1; size: many; J: TRBJ1-1; V: TRBV2; CDR3: CASRLGTVEAFF; DNA: TGTGCCAGCAGACTCGGGACAGTTGAAGCTTTCTTT
D: TRBD1; size: few; J: TRBJ2-7; V: TRBV29-1; CDR3: CSVETGGQEQYF; DNA: TGCAGCGTTGAGACAGGGGGCCAAGAGCAGTACTTC
D: TRBD2; size: many; J: TRBJ2-2; V: TRBV7-2; CDR3: CASSSGTSQTGELFF; DNA: TGTGCCAGCAGCTCCGGGACTAGCCAAACCGGGGAGCTGTTTTTT
D: TRBD1; size: few; J: TRBJ1-1; V: TRBV20-1; CDR3: CSAREVGRGQSEAFF; DNA: TGCAGTGCTAGAGAAGTGGGCAGGGGGCAATCTGAAGCTTTCTTT
D: TRBD2; size: NA; J: TRBJ2-7; V: TRBV20-1; CDR3: CSAPGRLKGLAESYEQYF; DNA: TGCAGTGCTCCCGGCCGGCTAAAAGGACTAGCGGAAAGCTACGAGCAGTACTTC
D: TRBD1; size: few; J: TRBJ1-1; V: TRBV11-2; CDR3: CASSAYSGTGAEAFF; DNA: TGTGCCAGCAGCGCCTACTCCGGGACAGGAGCTGAAGCTTTCTTT
D: NA; size: many; J: TRBJ1-2; V: TRBV7-9; CDR3: CASNLGGDYGYTF; DNA: TGTGCCAGCAATCTGGGGGGGGACTATGGCTACACCTTC
D: NA; size: once; J: TRBJ2-7; V: TRBV5-1; CDR3: CASSLGARDGSYEQYF; DNA: TGCGCCAGCAGCTTGGGGGCCAGGGACGGATCCTACGAGCAGTACTTC
D: TRBD1; size: few; J: TRBJ2-7; V: TRBV19; CDR3: CASSTGTGGFYEQYF; DNA: TGTGCCAGTAGTACCGGGACAGGGGGCTTCTACGAGCAGTACTTC
D: TRBD2; size: NA; J: TRBJ2-7; V: TRBV7-2; CDR3: CASSFAGGRYYEQYF; DNA: TGTGCCAGCAGCTTCGCAGGCGGGAGGTACTACGAGCAGTACTTC
D: NA; size: NA; J: TRBJ1-4; V: TRBV2; CDR3: CASSEPQGAVSEKLFF; DNA: TGTGCCAGCAGTGAACCACAGGGTGCCGTATCGGAAAAACTGTTTTTT